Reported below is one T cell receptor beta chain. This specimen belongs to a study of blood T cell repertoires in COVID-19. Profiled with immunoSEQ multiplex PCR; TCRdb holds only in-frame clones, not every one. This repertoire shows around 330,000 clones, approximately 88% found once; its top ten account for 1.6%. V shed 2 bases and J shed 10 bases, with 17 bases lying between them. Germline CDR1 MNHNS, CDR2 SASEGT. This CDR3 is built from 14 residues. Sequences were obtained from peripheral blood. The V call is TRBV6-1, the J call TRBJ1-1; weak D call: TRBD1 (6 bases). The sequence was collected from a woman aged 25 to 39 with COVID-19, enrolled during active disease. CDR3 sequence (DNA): TGTGCCAGCAGTGAATGGGTGGGGGCTACAGGAGCTTTCTTT. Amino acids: CASSEWVGATGAFF.